This record looks at one TCR beta chain sequence and its context. The antigen is undetermined. The protocol was immunoSEQ multiplex PCR, while the TCRdb copy is restricted to in-frame clones and leaves out a portion. This sample has about 2.4 million clones, with about 92% found just once. This record comes from a study of shared clonotypes between healthy human individuals. V lost 5 bases and J lost 3, with 15 bases in between. This CDR3 is built from 15 residues. CDR1 is LNHDA, CDR2 SQIVND, per germline (reference sequence). General observations from the study: Represented diversity (both genetic and exposure-history) was limited by the small number of donors.

This TCR was recovered from a man between 18 and 35 years old in good health. This rearrangement joins TRBV19 to TRBJ2-3, with D perhaps matching TRBD1 or TRBD2 (5 bases each). The sequencing sample was made of naive CD4+ T cells sorted from blood. Subset specified: CD45RA+ positively selected. The CDR3 bases are TGTGCCAGTAGTTCGACGGGGCAGCGAACAGATACGCAGTATTTT. Its translation: CASSSTGQRTDTQYF.